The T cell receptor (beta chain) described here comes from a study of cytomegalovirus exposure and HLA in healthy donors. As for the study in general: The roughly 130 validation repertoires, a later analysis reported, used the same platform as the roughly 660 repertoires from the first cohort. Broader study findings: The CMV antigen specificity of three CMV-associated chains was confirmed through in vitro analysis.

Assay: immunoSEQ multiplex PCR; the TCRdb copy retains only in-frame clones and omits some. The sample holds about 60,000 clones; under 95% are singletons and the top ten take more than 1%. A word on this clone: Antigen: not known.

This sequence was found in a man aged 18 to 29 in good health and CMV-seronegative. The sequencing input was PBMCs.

CDR3 DNA sequence: TGCAGCGTCGCGACTAGCGGGAACTACAATGAGCAGTTCTTC. The encoded protein is CSVATSGNYNEQFF. The chain has TRBV29-1 and TRBJ2-1; TRBD2 aligns across 11 bases. This CDR3 has 14 amino acids. Germline lookup yields CDR1 SQVTM and CDR2 ANQGSEA. J gave up 3 bases and V 6 bases, and 4 bases lay outside the gene matches.